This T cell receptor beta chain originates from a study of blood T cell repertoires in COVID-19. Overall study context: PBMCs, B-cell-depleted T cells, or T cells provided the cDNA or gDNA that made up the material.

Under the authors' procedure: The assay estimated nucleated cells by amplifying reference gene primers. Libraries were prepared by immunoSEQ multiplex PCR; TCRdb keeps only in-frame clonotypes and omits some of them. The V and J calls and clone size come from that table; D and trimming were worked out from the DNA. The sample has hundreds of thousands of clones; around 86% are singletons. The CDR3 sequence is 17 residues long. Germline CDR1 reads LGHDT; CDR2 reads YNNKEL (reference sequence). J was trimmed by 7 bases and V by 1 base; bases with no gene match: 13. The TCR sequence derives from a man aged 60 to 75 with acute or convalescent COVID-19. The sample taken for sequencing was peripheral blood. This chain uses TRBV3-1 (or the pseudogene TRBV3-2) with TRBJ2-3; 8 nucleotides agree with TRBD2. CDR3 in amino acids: CASSQAGRGRGGNTQYF. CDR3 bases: TGTGCCAGCAGCCAAGCTGGAAGGGGACGGGGGGGAAATACGCAGTATTTT.